This is a list of T cell receptor beta chains from one sample in a study of T cells after yellow fever vaccination. TCRdb passed the 5' RACE reads through MiXCR, listing each CDR3 protein once. This table has approximately 610,000 distinct CDR3 sequences, about a sixth appearing once. Sequences were derived from PBMCs, sampled about 5 days after the first yellow fever vaccination. Every receptor here comes from a man between 18 and 35 years old who received the YFV17D yellow fever vaccine. Both conserved end residues are trimmed from each CDR3.

>TRBV9
ASSVGGAPTYNEQF
>TRBV6-1
ASSTSLSTDTQY
>TRBV29-1
SVGASGGARDTQY
>TRBV29-1
STDSRASYNEQF
>TRBV7-8
ASSLRGTSTYEQY
>TRBV6-2/TRBV6-3
ASRYGRDSHPVGELF
>TRBV5-1
ASSLLGSTDTQY
>TRBV10-3
ANTGTDSNQPQH
>TRBV4-1
ASSQGGSGGATYEQF
>TRBV7-6
ASSLAGGGDEQF
>TRBV6-1
ASRAGPLINVLT
>TRBV3-1
DSSQALAGFTDTQY
>TRBV11-2
ASSDYIRVLPNEQF
>TRBV11-2
ASSRGSSTSVLFSYNEQF
>TRBV7-2
ASSLGQGGFYGYT
>TRBV18
ASSLTRVGPPGAEAF
>TRBV3-1
ASSPELAGGPSTDTQY
>TRBV7-6
ASSSQDWAEQY
>TRBV6-2/TRBV6-3
ASTRETYNSPLH
>TRBV19
ASSIARDTGYT
>TRBV28
ASSFQGARTEAF
>TRBV18
ASSQSVSGRTDTQY
>TRBV5-1
ASTIAGGKSYNEQF
>TRBV20-1
SAQSRRYSNQPQH
>TRBV27
ASSPSRPDNEQF
>TRBV28
ASSIIPHASGGTDTQY
>TRBV30
AWSATGWNQPQH
>TRBV4-3
ASSPEKFRDEQF
>TRBV4-1
ASSRGPSRGGYT